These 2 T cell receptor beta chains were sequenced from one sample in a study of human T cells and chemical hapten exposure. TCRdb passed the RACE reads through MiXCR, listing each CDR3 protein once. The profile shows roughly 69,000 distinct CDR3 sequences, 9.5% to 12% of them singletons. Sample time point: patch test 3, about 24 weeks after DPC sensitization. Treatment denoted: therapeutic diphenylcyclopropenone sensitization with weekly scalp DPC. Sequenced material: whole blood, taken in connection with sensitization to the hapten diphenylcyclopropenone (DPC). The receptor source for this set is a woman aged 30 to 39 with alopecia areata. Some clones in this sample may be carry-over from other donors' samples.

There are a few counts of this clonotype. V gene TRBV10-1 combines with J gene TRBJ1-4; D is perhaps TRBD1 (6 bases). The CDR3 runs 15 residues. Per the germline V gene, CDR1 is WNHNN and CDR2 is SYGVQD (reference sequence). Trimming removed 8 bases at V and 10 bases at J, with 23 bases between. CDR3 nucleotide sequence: TGCGCCAGCTCCTCCGGGACCGCAGGAGGGGGAAAACTGTTTTTT. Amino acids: CASSSGTAGGGKLFF.

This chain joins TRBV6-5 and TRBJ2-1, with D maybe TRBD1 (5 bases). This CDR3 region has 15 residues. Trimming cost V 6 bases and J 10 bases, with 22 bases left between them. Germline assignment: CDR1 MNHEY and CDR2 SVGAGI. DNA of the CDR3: TGTGCCAGCAGAAGGGATACAGGTGCTGGGGCCGAGCAGTTCTTC. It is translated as CASRRDTGAGAEQFF.